These 30 T cell receptor beta chains originate from one sample sequenced in a study of shared clonotypes between healthy human individuals. Generated by immunoSEQ multiplex PCR, the TCRdb table keeps only in-frame clones and is missing some. The table lists under 600,000 clones, around 76% of them singletons. Sequenced: PBMCs. Source of these receptors: a woman between 35 and 50 years old in good health. Some clones in this sample may be carry-over from other donors' samples.

This CDR3 is CASSSTRGGYEQYF. CDR3 DNA: TGTGCCAGCTCATCGACGAGGGGGGGCTACGAGCAGTACTTC. The gene calls are TRBV18 and TRBJ2-7; TRBD2 might be the D (7 bases). CDR1 KGHSH and CDR2 LQKENI come from the germline V gene. Between the trimmed V and J ends, which lost 5 bases and 3 bases, there was a span of 14 bases. The CDR3 spans 14 residues.

This chain connects TRBV10-1 to TRBJ2-2; no clear D. Per germline, CDR1 WNHNN and CDR2 SYGVQD (reference sequence). V lost 6 bases to trimming and J lost 1 base, with 9 bases between them. The CDR3 totals 14 residues. CDR3 in amino acids: CASRDLLNTGELFF. In nucleotides, the CDR3 is TGCGCCAGCAGGGATCTTCTGAACACCGGGGAGCTGTTTTTT.

This clone came up once. The chain recombines TRBV5-1 with TRBJ2-7; D is possibly TRBD2 (5 bases). This CDR3 comprises 14 residues. In germline, CDR1 is SGHRS, CDR2 YFSETQ. The V gene lost 0 bases and the J gene lost 3 bases, with 10 bases spanning the gap. The DNA of the CDR3 is TGCGCCAGCAGCTTGGAAAGCGGAAACTACGAGCAGTACTTC. As protein: CASSLESGNYEQYF.

The J gene is TRBJ1-2, the V gene TRBV19; tentative D call: TRBD1 (5 bases). V lost 8 bases to trimming and J lost 2 bases, with 12 bases between them. This CDR3 contains 13 residues. CDR1 is LNHDA, CDR2 SQIVND, per germline (reference sequence). The CDR3 spells CASGTGLNYGYTF. The CDR3 DNA follows: TGTGCCAGTGGGACGGGACTGAACTATGGCTACACCTTC. Using reference TRBV19 and TRBJ1-2 for the parts outside the CDR3, the full variable domain is DGGITQSPKYLFRKEGQNVTLSCEQNLNHDAMYWYRQDPGQGLRLIYYSQIVNDFQKGDIAEGYSVSREKKESFPLTVTSAQKNPTAFYLCASGTGLNYGYTFGSGTRLTVV.

To note about this clone: Different DNA sequences within this sample yield the same CDR3. The rearrangement joins TRBV6-1 to TRBJ2-7; D is undetermined. Germline V lookup: CDR1 MNHNS, CDR2 SASEGT. V was shortened by 1 base and J by 6 bases, with 4 bases between the two germline ends. The CDR3 consists of 11 residues. The CDR3: CASSEGGEQYF. In nucleotides, the CDR3 is TGTGCCAGCAGTGAAGGGGGCGAGCAGTACTTC.

This chain uses TRBV7-9 with TRBJ1-4, with 7 bases that match TRBD1. This CDR3 is 14 amino acids long. The V and J ends lost 8 bases and 3 bases, in that order; junction bases with no gene match: 6. Germline V gene data show CDR1 as SEHNR and CDR2 as FQNEAQ (reference sequence). DNA of the CDR3: TGTGCCAGCCGGGATCAGGGGGCTAATGAAAAACTGTTTTTT. Translated: CASRDQGANEKLFF.

This rearrangement joins TRBV19 to TRBJ1-5; 8 bases are a match to TRBD1. The ends lost 5 bases at V and 4 bases at J; junction bases unmatched: 4. This CDR3 is 14 amino acids long. Germline loops: CDR1 LNHDA, CDR2 SQIVND (reference sequence). CDR3 protein: CASSAGQANQPQHF. The CDR3 DNA reads TGTGCCAGTAGTGCGGGACAGGCAAATCAGCCCCAGCATTTT.

The chain joins TRBV5-4 to TRBJ2-2; 12 bases match TRBD2. After removal of 4 bases from V and 7 bases from J, the junction contained 8 bases not matched to a gene. Germline CDR1 is SGHNT and CDR2 is YYREEE (reference sequence). This CDR3 has 16 amino acids. The CDR3, as DNA: TGTGCCAGCAGCCCGCGACTAGCGGGAGAGGTCGGGGAGCTGTTTTTT. Amino acids: CASSPRLAGEVGELFF.

This chain joins TRBV5-8 and TRBJ1-5, with D possibly being TRBD1 (6 bases). The CDR3 sequence is 14 residues long. Germline V gene lookup returns CDR1 SGHTS and CDR2 YDEGEE. Trimming pared 1 base from V and 7 bases from J, leaving 12 bases between. The CDR3 DNA is TGTGCCAGCAGCTTGACAGGGTCGGGACAGCCCCAGCATTTT. This codes for CASSLTGSGQPQHF. Variable domain in full (rest from reference TRBV5-8 and TRBJ1-5): EAGVTQSPTHLIKTRGQQATLRCSPISGHTSVYWYQQALGLGLQFLLWYDEGEERNRGNFPPRFSGRQFPNYSSELNVNALELEDSALYLCASSLTGSGQPQHFGDGTRLSIL.

The rearrangement links TRBV29-1 to TRBJ2-5, with 7 nucleotides matching TRBD2. In germline, CDR1 is SQVTM, CDR2 ANQGSEA. The J segment lost 5 bases and the V segment lost 2 bases, leaving 5 bases of the junction unmatched. The CDR3 covers 13 residues. The CDR3: CSVEQGGWETQYF. CDR3 bases: TGCAGCGTTGAACAGGGAGGGTGGGAGACCCAGTACTTC.

This chain joins TRBV7-3 and TRBJ2-3; 10 bases are shared with TRBD2. The CDR3 spans 16 residues. Germline assignment: CDR1 SGHTA and CDR2 FQGTGA. Germline trimming cut 5 bases from V and 0 bases from J; bases unmatched to any gene: 5. CDR3 in amino acids: CASSLQTSGSTDTQYF. The CDR3 nucleotides read TGTGCCAGCAGCCTCCAGACTAGCGGGAGCACAGATACGCAGTATTTT.

The chain couples TRBV29-1 to TRBJ2-7; 11 bases are shared with TRBD1. Trimming took 5 bases from V and 5 from J; bases not matched to a gene: 8. The germline CDR1 and CDR2 sequences are SQVTM and ANQGSEA. The CDR3 runs 14 residues. The CDR3 nucleotides are TGCAGCGTTATATCCGGGACAGGGGGGAACGAGCAGTACTTC. Translated: CSVISGTGGNEQYF.

The chain couples TRBV28 to TRBJ2-4; 12 nucleotides line up with TRBD2. Looked up from germline, CDR1 is MDHEN and CDR2 is SYDVKM. This CDR3 contains 18 residues. After removal of 1 base from V and 0 bases from J, the junction contained 4 bases not matched to a gene. The CDR3 nucleotides are TGTGCCAGCAGTTTATCCACGGGACTAGCGGGAGCCAAAAACATTCAGTACTTC. Its protein is CASSLSTGLAGAKNIQYF.

This clone has just one count. This chain links TRBV11-2 with TRBJ1-2, with no clear D. V was shortened by 5 bases and J by 3 bases, with 13 bases between the two germline ends. Germline-derived CDR1 and CDR2 are SGHAT and FQNNGV. The CDR3 is 14 amino acids. The CDR3 DNA is TGTGCCAGCAGCGCCCTCAGAGGGCACTATGGCTACACCTTC. Amino acid sequence: CASSALRGHYGYTF.

J is TRBJ1-2 and V is TRBV6-5, with 7 bases matching TRBD1. The CDR3 spans 13 residues. V shed 4 bases and J 4 bases; nucleotides not matched to a gene: 3. Germline CDR1 reads MNHEY; CDR2 reads SVGAGI. CDR3 sequence reads: CASSSRDSYGYTF. The CDR3 coding sequence is TGTGCCAGCAGTTCCCGGGACAGCTATGGCTACACCTTC.

The CDR3: CASSEFMGSAGELFF. The CDR3 DNA reads TGTGCCAGCAGTGAATTCATGGGGTCGGCCGGGGAGCTGTTTTTT. The chain links TRBV25-1 to TRBJ2-2; D is uncertain. Trimming left V 1 base short and J 6 bases short, with 12 bases between. CDR1 is MGHDK and CDR2 is SYGVNS in the germline V gene. The CDR3 totals 15 residues.

The chain joins TRBV19 to TRBJ2-5; D is perhaps TRBD2 (5 bases). This CDR3 is 13 amino acids long. V was pared by 1 base and J by 4 bases, with 7 bases between. From germline, CDR1 is LNHDA and CDR2 SQIVND (reference sequence). The CDR3 loop is CASSIVAGETQYF. The CDR3 nucleotides are TGTGCCAGTAGTATAGTTGCGGGAGAGACCCAGTACTTC.

This clone showed up just once. One junction end does not reproduce the germline sequence, and a read error may be involved. V gene TRBV5-6 combines with J gene TRBJ1-2; D gene ambiguous. Germline V CDR1 and CDR2: SGHDT, YYEEEE. The CDR3 contains 14 residues. The CDR3 DNA is TGTGCCGGCAGCTTGGGCCCGGGCTGGAGTGGCTACACCTTC. Protein sequence: CAGSLGPGWSGYTF.

This chain connects TRBV6-6 to TRBJ1-5, with a possible D match to TRBD1 (5 bases). Germline CDR1 is MNHNY and CDR2 is SVGAGI (reference sequence). The length of the CDR3 is 14 residues. Trimming removed 7 bases from V and 0 bases from J, with 10 bases in between. The CDR3 sequence is CASNRGNSNQPQHF. In DNA, the CDR3 is TGTGCCAGCAACCGGGGCAATAGCAATCAGCCCCAGCATTTT.

The rearrangement links TRBV5-1 to TRBJ2-7; 12 nucleotides line up with TRBD2. Germline assignment: CDR1 SGHRS and CDR2 YFSETQ. The CDR3 is 15 residues long. The V segment lost 0 bases and the J segment 3 bases; nucleotides outside the gene matches: 1. The CDR3 protein is CASSLGTSGNYEQYF. CDR3 in DNA: TGCGCCAGCAGCTTGGGGACTAGCGGGAACTACGAGCAGTACTTC.

This sequence joins TRBV6-5 and TRBJ2-7; no clear D. The CDR3 consists of 9 residues. CDR1 and CDR2 from the germline V gene are MNHEY and SVGAGI. The V end lost 6 bases, the J end lost 7 bases, and 4 bases lay between the germline ends. CDR3 nucleotide sequence: TGTGCCAGCAGCCCTGAGCAGTACTTC. Translated, it gives CASSPEQYF.

A remark on this clone: The likely explanation is a read error, given a far larger clone one base away. This chain uses TRBV11-3 with TRBJ2-4, with D possibly TRBD1 on 5 matching bases. The CDR3 contains 16 residues. Germline values: CDR1 SGHNT, CDR2 YENEEA. V lost 1 base and J lost 0, with 10 bases in between. CDR3 residues: CASSLGAGLAKNIQYF. As DNA, the CDR3 is TGTGCCAGCAGCTTAGGGGCAGGGCTAGCCAAAAACATTCAGTACTTC.

V usage is TRBV7-3 and J usage is TRBJ2-1, with 8 bases matching TRBD1. Germline CDR1 is SGHTA and CDR2 is FQGTGA. This CDR3 is built from 14 residues. Unmatched junction bases numbered 7, after V lost 5 bases and J lost 7 bases. CDR3 amino acids: CASSTGGLENEQFF. The CDR3 DNA follows: TGTGCCAGCAGCACAGGGGGACTTGAGAATGAGCAGTTCTTC.

The chain combines TRBV27 with TRBJ2-3, with D perhaps being TRBD1 or TRBD2 (5 bases each). The CDR3 consists of 15 residues. Germline V gene lookup returns CDR1 MNHEY and CDR2 SMNVEV (reference sequence). Trimming shortened V by 5 bases and J by 2 bases, and 14 bases separated the two germline ends. DNA for the CDR3: TGTGCCAGCAGTCGCCGGGACGGAGACACAGATACGCAGTATTTT. Translated: CASSRRDGDTDTQYF.

The chain links TRBV9 to TRBJ1-1, with D uncertain. CDR1 SGDLS and CDR2 YYNGEE come from the germline V gene. This CDR3 comprises 13 residues. V was trimmed by 3 bases and J by 1 base, leaving 7 bases between them. CDR3: CASSADTNTEAFF. The CDR3 DNA is TGTGCCAGCAGCGCCGACACGAACACTGAAGCTTTCTTT.

This clone occurred many times. The same CDR3 arises from other DNA sequences in this sample as well. The genes are TRBV30 and TRBJ2-7; D is uncertain. The V end was cut by 2 bases, the J end by 5 bases, with 19 bases between. CDR3 length: 15 residues. The V gene's germline CDR1 is GTSNPN and CDR2 SVGIG (reference sequence). CDR3 bases: TGTGCCTGGAGTCCGACCACACCTGTGGGGAACGAGCAGTACTTC. This translates into CAWSPTTPVGNEQYF.

This clone appeared once. The chain joins TRBV7-9 to TRBJ2-5; 8 bases align to TRBD1. Looked up from germline, CDR1 is SEHNR and CDR2 is FQNEAQ (reference sequence). The length of the CDR3 is 15 residues. The V gene end was trimmed by 5 bases and the J gene end by 2 bases; junction bases not matched to a gene: 7. The CDR3 DNA is TGTGCCAGCAGCCGCGGACGACAGGGGCAAGAGACCCAGTACTTC. Translation: CASSRGRQGQETQYF. The complete variable domain, with remaining parts taken from reference TRBV7-9 and TRBJ2-5, reads DTGVSQNPRHKITKRGQNVTFRCDPISEHNRLYWYRQTLGQGPEFLTYFQNEAQLEKSRLLSDRFSAERPKGSFSTLEIQRTEQGDSAMYLCASSRGRQGQETQYFGPGTRLLVL.

This chain uses TRBV18 with TRBJ2-7, with D maybe TRBD2 (6 bases). This CDR3 comprises 14 residues. V was cut by 3 bases and J by 7 bases, with 16 bases left in between. Looked up from germline, CDR1 is KGHSH and CDR2 is LQKENI. The CDR3 coding sequence is TGTGCCAGCTCACCGACGGGAGAAGCTGGGGAGCAGTACTTC. Amino acids: CASSPTGEAGEQYF.

This clone was detected a few times. This chain connects TRBV7-9 to TRBJ2-7, with no clear D. The CDR3 is 13 amino acids. Trimming took off 5 bases at V and 2 bases at J, with 10 bases between the two ends. Germline loops: CDR1 SEHNR, CDR2 FQNEAQ (reference sequence). The CDR3 sequence: CASSTQLTYEQYF. CDR3 bases: TGTGCCAGCAGCACACAGTTAACCTACGAGCAGTACTTC.

The V and J genes are TRBV11-2 and TRBJ2-7; a weak D match, TRBD1 (6 bases). With 1 base removed from V and 6 bases from J, the gap between germline ends came to 16 bases. Germline lookup yields CDR1 SGHAT and CDR2 FQNNGV. The CDR3 extends over 15 amino acids. The CDR3 sequence is CASSLVSRGIGEQYF. CDR3 sequence (DNA): TGTGCCAGCAGCTTAGTTAGCAGGGGAATTGGCGAGCAGTACTTC.